One and the same sample provided the 30 T cell receptor beta chains below, sequenced in a study of blood T cell repertoires in COVID-19. This table comes from immunoSEQ multiplex PCR, and its TCRdb copy is limited to in-frame clones, with some not included. Of under 300,000 clones listed, about 70% are singletons. The sequencing sample was made of peripheral blood. All receptors derive from a woman older than 75 with acute or convalescent COVID-19.

The genes are TRBV20-1 and TRBJ2-1; 13 bases line up with TRBD2. Germline V gives CDR1 DFQATT, CDR2 SNEGSKA (reference sequence). The CDR3 is 16 amino acids. Losses at the gene ends were 3 bases for V and 3 bases for J; bases not matched to a gene: 5. CDR3 residues: CSASRTSGSGYNEQFF. The CDR3 DNA is TGCAGTGCTAGTCGGACTAGCGGGAGTGGCTACAATGAGCAGTTCTTC.

This clone was observed a few times. The CDR3 sequence: CASSQDGSRAGRTEAFF. CDR3 nucleotides: TGTGCCAGCAGCCAAGATGGTTCTAGGGCAGGGCGGACTGAAGCTTTCTTT. The V and J genes are TRBV14 and TRBJ1-1; tentative D call: TRBD1 (5 bases). CDR1 and CDR2 from the germline V gene are SGHDN and FVKESK. CDR3 length: 17 residues. Trimming removed 0 bases at V and 5 bases at J, with 19 bases between.

CDR3 sequence (DNA): TGCGCCAGCAGCTCCCTGACTAGCGGGGGTAGCGATGAGCAGTTCTTC. Translation: CASSSLTSGGSDEQFF. The chain is built from TRBV5-1 and TRBJ2-1; 12 bases are a match to TRBD2. Germline assignment: CDR1 SGHRS and CDR2 YFSETQ. The CDR3 is 16 amino acids. The V gene end was trimmed by 3 bases and the J gene end by 8 bases; junction bases not matched to a gene: 9.

The CDR3 coding sequence is TGCGCCAGCAGCTTTTTTTTCCAGTCTAGCACAGATACGCAGTATTTT. Translated, it gives CASSFFFQSSTDTQYF. The genes are TRBV5-1 and TRBJ2-3, with unresolved D. The V and J ends lost 2 bases and 0 bases respectively, with 13 bases between them. The length of the CDR3 is 16 residues. In germline, CDR1 is SGHRS, CDR2 YFSETQ.

Ten or more counts support this clone. The J gene is TRBJ2-7, the V gene TRBV4-1; D perhaps matches TRBD2 (6 bases). Per germline, CDR1 MGHRA and CDR2 YSYEKL. The CDR3 runs 15 residues. V was pared by 0 bases and J by 1 base, with 10 bases between. CDR3 sequence (DNA): TGCGCCAGCAGCCAAGAATTCGGGGGATCCTACGAGCAGTACTTC. It translates to CASSQEFGGSYEQYF.

This rearrangement joins TRBV3-1 (or the pseudogene TRBV3-2) to TRBJ2-5; TRBD2 agrees at 8 bases. The CDR3 runs 15 residues. The germline V gene encodes CDR1 LGHDT and CDR2 YNNKEL (reference sequence). Germline trimming cut 11 bases from V and 1 base from J; bases unmatched to any gene: 12. As DNA, the CDR3 is TGTGCCGTAGGCGAGATTACTAGCGGCCAAGAGACCCAGTACTTC. Residues: CAVGEITSGQETQYF.

V is TRBV2 and J is TRBJ1-5, with a possible D match to TRBD1 (6 bases). Germline loops: CDR1 SNHLY, CDR2 FYNNEI. Trimming took 0 bases from V and 4 from J, leaving 10 bases between them. The CDR3 has 15 residues. As DNA, the CDR3 is TGTGCCAGCAGTGAAGCGGCCAGGGGTAATCAGCCCCAGCATTTT. This gives the protein CASSEAARGNQPQHF.

The chain uses TRBV6-1 and TRBJ1-5; 7 nucleotides line up with TRBD1. The CDR3 consists of 17 residues. Germline V gene data show CDR1 as MNHNS and CDR2 as SASEGT. Trimming removed 2 bases from V and 2 bases from J; junction bases left unmatched: 9. This CDR3 is CASSEIGQALGNQPQHF. The DNA of the CDR3 is TGTGCCAGCAGTGAAATCGGACAGGCACTTGGCAATCAGCCCCAGCATTTT.

The rearrangement uses TRBV5-1 and TRBJ1-4, with 7 bases fitting TRBD1. This CDR3 spans 15 amino acids. V shed 4 bases, J shed 2 bases, and the junction held 5 bases outside the gene matches. Germline V gives CDR1 SGHRS, CDR2 YFSETQ. For the CDR3, the DNA is TGCGCCAGCAGCCGACAGGGTTTCACTAATGAAAAACTGTTTTTT. Amino acids: CASSRQGFTNEKLFF.

Only a few counts were recorded for this clone. The chain uses TRBV2 and TRBJ2-5; 10 nucleotides agree with TRBD2. Trimming at V came to 2 bases and at J to 4 bases, leaving 10 bases not matched to a gene. Germline CDR1 is SNHLY and CDR2 is FYNNEI. The CDR3 runs 17 residues. Here the CDR3 DNA reads TGTGCCAGCAGTGAATCGGCTAGCGGGGGCCGGGTAGAGACCCAGTACTTC. It codes for CASSESASGGRVETQYF.

The gene calls are TRBV6-2 or TRBV6-3 and TRBJ1-4; 8 nucleotides match TRBD1. The CDR3 runs to 16 residues. CDR1 is MNHEY and CDR2 is SVGEGT in the germline V gene. J was trimmed by 4 bases and V by 2 bases; bases with no gene match: 6. In DNA form, the CDR3 reads TGTGCCAGCAGTTACCCCGGACAGGGCCTTAATGAAAAACTGTTTTTT. Amino acids: CASSYPGQGLNEKLFF.

The chain joins TRBV21-1 to TRBJ1-4. TRBV21-1 is designated a pseudogene. The CDR3 covers 16 residues. The DNA of the CDR3 is TGTGCCAGCAGCGCTTCGACGGGGATCACTAATGAAAAACTGTTTTTT. It codes for CASSASTGITNEKLFF.

In its sample, this clone was seen once. This sequence joins TRBV18 and TRBJ2-2; TRBD1 aligns across 7 bases. Germline trimming cut 4 bases from V and 0 bases from J; bases unmatched to any gene: 2. This CDR3 comprises 15 residues. Germline V gene data show CDR1 as KGHSH and CDR2 as LQKENI. This chain's CDR3 is CASSRGTANTGELFF. In DNA form, the CDR3 reads TGTGCCAGCTCACGAGGGACAGCGAACACCGGGGAGCTGTTTTTT.

The genes are TRBV7-9 and TRBJ1-4, with D unclear. Germline values: CDR1 SEHNR, CDR2 FQNEAQ (reference sequence). The V and J ends lost 2 bases and 8 bases respectively, with 12 bases between them. The CDR3 has 14 residues. The CDR3 region is CASSLRREDEKLFF. The CDR3 DNA sequence: TGTGCCAGCAGCTTAAGAAGGGAGGACGAAAAACTGTTTTTT.

This clone was recorded once. The chain combines TRBV5-1 with TRBJ2-7, with 7 positions matching TRBD1. CDR3 size: 15 residues. The germline gives CDR1 SGHRS, CDR2 YFSETQ. V lost 3 bases and J lost 2; bases outside the gene matches: 8. CDR3 loop: CASSSIGGDPYEQYF. The CDR3 region has the DNA TGCGCCAGCAGCTCTATAGGGGGCGATCCCTACGAGCAGTACTTC.

The chain links TRBV9 to TRBJ1-3; D uncertain. CDR1 SGDLS and CDR2 YYNGEE come from the germline V gene. Trimming stripped 4 bases from V and 9 bases from J, with 8 bases between. This CDR3 spans 11 amino acids. The CDR3 loop is CASSPGGTIYF. DNA of the CDR3: TGTGCCAGCAGCCCGGGAGGCACCATATATTTT. Full variable domain (rest looked up from reference TRBV9 and TRBJ1-3): DSGVTQTPKHLITATGQRVTLRCSPRSGDLSVYWYQQSLDQGLQFLIQYYNGEERAKGNILERFSAQQFPDLHSELNLSSLELGDSALYFCASSPGGTIYFGEGSWLTVV.

This chain uses TRBV19 with TRBJ1-6, with D perhaps matching TRBD1 (5 bases). CDR1 is LNHDA and CDR2 is SQIVND in the germline V gene (reference sequence). V lost 5 bases to trimming and J lost 3 bases, with 14 bases between them. The length of the CDR3 is 16 residues. CDR3 in amino acids: CASSGIGARYNSPLHF. As DNA, the CDR3 is TGTGCCAGTAGTGGAATAGGGGCGCGCTATAATTCACCCCTCCACTTT.

The chain has TRBV5-1 and TRBJ2-5; maybe TRBD1 (6 bases). The germline CDR1 and CDR2 sequences are SGHRS and YFSETQ. Deletions cut 0 bases from V and 5 bases from J, with 11 bases between. CDR3 length equals 14 residues. CDR3 residues: CASSLEGHGETQYF. In DNA form, the CDR3 reads TGCGCCAGCAGCTTGGAGGGACACGGGGAGACCCAGTACTTC.

The rearrangement uses TRBV2 and TRBJ1-2; 7 positions agree with TRBD1. The trim removed 4 bases at V and 1 base at J, leaving 3 bases unmatched. The CDR3 loop spans 14 amino acids. Germline-derived CDR1 and CDR2 are SNHLY and FYNNEI. CDR3 nucleotides: TGTGCCAGCAGTGGGGACAGATTTAACTATGGCTACACCTTC. Protein product: CASSGDRFNYGYTF.

The genes are TRBV7-2 and TRBJ1-1; TRBD1 is a possible D gene (5 bases). CDR1 and CDR2 from the germline V gene are SGHTA and FQGNSA. The CDR3 is 13 amino acids. Trimming took 5 bases from V and 10 from J, leaving 17 bases between them. The CDR3 protein is CASSARLRGGAFF. CDR3 bases: TGTGCCAGCAGCGCCCGGTTGCGGGGGGGAGCTTTCTTT.

The V gene is TRBV7-8, the J gene TRBJ2-5, with TRBD2 matching over 7 bases. V lost 4 bases and J lost 3; bases outside the gene matches: 14. The germline V gene has CDR1 SGHVS and CDR2 FQNEAQ. The CDR3 is 17 amino acids. CDR3 residues: CASSYQKLPGGKETQYF. In nucleotides, the CDR3 is TGTGCCAGCAGCTATCAGAAACTTCCGGGGGGTAAAGAGACCCAGTACTTC.

This clone was counted a single time. Other DNA sequences in this specimen translate into the identical CDR3. The chain carries TRBV15 and TRBJ1-2, with D hard to call. The CDR3 covers 15 residues. Trimming stripped 3 bases from V and 2 bases from J, with 13 bases between. From germline, CDR1 is LNHNV and CDR2 YYDKDF (reference sequence). The CDR3 protein is CATSREDGLNYGYTF. CDR3 in DNA: TGTGCCACCAGCAGGGAGGACGGCTTGAACTATGGCTACACCTTC.

As to this clone: This CDR3 is also generated by other DNA sequences in the sample. The chain has TRBV18 and TRBJ1-3; possibly TRBD1 for D (5 bases). Germline V CDR1 and CDR2: KGHSH, LQKENI. This CDR3 region has 13 residues. Trimming took off 5 bases at V and 0 bases at J, with 5 bases between the two ends. CDR3 amino acids: CASSDSSGNTIYF. The CDR3 DNA reads TGTGCCAGCTCAGACAGCTCTGGAAACACCATATATTTT.

V and J are TRBV6-2 or TRBV6-3 and TRBJ1-6; D gene ambiguous. V was cut by 6 bases and J by 4 bases, with 13 bases left in between. This CDR3 is built from 15 residues. Germline V gene sequence: CDR1 MNHEY, CDR2 SVGEGT. This CDR3 reads CASSLQVVYNSPLHF. The DNA of the CDR3 is TGTGCCAGCAGCCTCCAGGTCGTGTATAATTCACCCCTCCACTTT.

The chain joins TRBV7-2 to TRBJ1-3; TRBD1 matches 10 bases. The CDR3 length is 16 residues. The germline CDR1 and CDR2 sequences are SGHTA and FQGNSA. V was clipped by 2 bases and J by 3 bases; unmatched bases: 4. The CDR3, as DNA: TGTGCCAGCAGCTTACTGACAGGGGGCGTTGGAAACACCATATATTTT. It is translated as CASSLLTGGVGNTIYF. Using reference TRBV7-2 and TRBJ1-3 for the parts outside the CDR3, the full variable domain is GAGVSQSPSNKVTEKGKDVELRCDPISGHTALYWYRQSLGQGLEFLIYFQGNSAPDKSGLPSDRFSAERTGGSVSTLTIQRTQQEDSAVYLCASSLLTGGVGNTIYFGEGSWLTVV.

The CDR3 coding sequence is TGTGCCAGCACCCGGGCCGGGGGCACTGAAGCTTTCTTT. This codes for CASTRAGGTEAFF. The V call is TRBV6-5, the J call TRBJ1-1; tentative D call: TRBD1 (5 bases). The CDR3 is 13 amino acids. Germline V gene data show CDR1 as MNHEY and CDR2 as SVGAGI. The ends were cut back, 7 bases at V and 4 bases at J, with 13 bases in the middle.

This clone has just a few counts. V is TRBV19 and J is TRBJ1-5, with a weak D call TRBD1 (6 bases). The CDR3 has 15 amino acids. V gave up 3 bases and J gave up 6 bases, with 15 bases separating them. The V gene's germline CDR1 is LNHDA and CDR2 SQIVND (reference sequence). Here the CDR3 reads CASSMGAARGQPQHF. In nucleotides, the CDR3 is TGTGCCAGTAGTATGGGGGCAGCCCGGGGTCAGCCCCAGCATTTT.

The rearrangement uses TRBV9 and TRBJ1-1; 12 nucleotides match TRBD1. Per the germline V gene, CDR1 is SGDLS and CDR2 is YYNGEE. This CDR3 has 16 residues. V dropped 0 bases and J dropped 4; count of bases not matched to a gene: 4. The DNA of the CDR3 is TGTGCCAGCAGCGTAGTGTCGGGACAGGGGGCCACTGAAGCTTTCTTT. Translated: CASSVVSGQGATEAFF.

This chain links TRBV7-2 with TRBJ2-5, with D perhaps TRBD2 (7 bases). Germline values: CDR1 SGHTA, CDR2 FQGNSA. The CDR3 has 14 amino acids. V lost 8 bases, J lost 0 bases, and 13 bases lay in between. CDR3 sequence (DNA): TGTGCCAGCGGGGGGCGGGGGTACCAAGAGACCCAGTACTTC. Encoded protein: CASGGRGYQETQYF.

This clone was seen repeatedly, ten times or more. This chain joins TRBV19 and TRBJ1-6, with 8 bases fitting TRBD1. Germline CDR1 is LNHDA and CDR2 is SQIVND (reference sequence). Trimming removed 4 bases from V and 9 bases from J; junction bases left unmatched: 14. CDR3 length equals 17 residues. In DNA form, the CDR3 reads TGTGCCAGTAGTACAGACACAGGGGGACCCCCTACTTCACCCCTCCACTTT. It encodes CASSTDTGGPPTSPLHF.